These 8 T cell receptor beta chains originate from one sample sequenced in a study of T cell repertoires in cytomegalovirus infection. One entry per CDR3 protein results from TCRdb running MiXCR on the reads. The sample lists almost 300,000 distinct CDR3 sequences, roughly a tenth occurring once. Source material: PBMCs. The source is a human donor in good health (CMV status not recorded). Some clones in this sample may be carry-over from other donors' samples.

The table lists this clonotype with many counts. The chain links TRBV20-1 to TRBJ2-3; 10 bases are a match to TRBD1. The germline CDR1 and CDR2 sequences are DFQATT and SNEGSKA (reference sequence). The CDR3 has 14 amino acids. Unmatched junction bases numbered 7, after V lost 6 bases and J lost 4 bases. CDR3 sequence: CSAEDRGRSDTQYF. The CDR3 nucleotides are TGCAGTGCCGAAGACAGGGGGCGATCAGATACGCAGTATTTT.

CDR3 sequence: CASSLDRSGARGNTIYF. CDR3 sequence (DNA): TGTGCCAGCAGCTTAGATCGGTCGGGGGCTCGTGGAAACACCATATATTTT. The chain employs TRBV11-3 and TRBJ1-3; D possibly corresponds to TRBD1 (6 bases). CDR1 is SGHNT and CDR2 is YENEEA in the germline V gene. CDR3 length equals 17 residues. Trimming pared 0 bases from V and 3 bases from J, leaving 15 bases between.

This clonotype has more than one count but fewer than ten. The rearrangement uses TRBV6-5 and TRBJ2-1, with 11 bases fitting TRBD2. Germline values: CDR1 MNHEY, CDR2 SVGAGI. The CDR3 consists of 16 residues. V gave up 6 bases and J gave up 3 bases; unmatched junction bases: 7. The CDR3 spells CASRRLAGGLYNEQFF. The CDR3 region has the DNA TGTGCCAGCAGGCGTCTAGCGGGGGGCCTCTACAATGAGCAGTTCTTC.

This clonotype has a count of ten or more. The V and J genes are TRBV7-2 and TRBJ2-5; weak D call: TRBD1 (6 bases). The length of the CDR3 is 15 residues. V lost 4 bases and J 1 base, leaving 13 bases between the germline ends. From germline, CDR1 is SGHTA and CDR2 FQGNSA. The CDR3 loop reads CASSYPGQSQETQYF. Here the CDR3 DNA reads TGTGCCAGCAGCTACCCCGGACAGTCCCAAGAGACCCAGTACTTC.

Turning to this clonotype: It may be a read error: a sequence one base away is much more abundant. The chain is built from TRBV29-1 and TRBJ2-3; D may be TRBD1 (6 bases). V gave up 5 bases and J gave up 2 bases, with 20 bases separating them. The CDR3 sequence is 16 residues long. Germline CDR1 is SQVTM and CDR2 is ANQGSEA. CDR3 coding DNA: TGCAGCGTTCAGCACGGACAGAGGCCCCCCACAGATACGCAGTATTTT. Protein sequence: CSVQHGQRPPTDTQYF.

This clonotype was seen ten or more times. V and J are TRBV7-2 and TRBJ2-2, with D uncertain. The V gene's germline CDR1 is SGHTA and CDR2 FQGNSA. Trimming cost V 3 bases and J 0 bases, with 5 bases left between them. The CDR3 is made up of 14 amino acids. The CDR3 sequence is CASSFRANTGELFF. CDR3 nucleotide sequence: TGTGCCAGCAGCTTCCGGGCGAACACCGGGGAGCTGTTTTTT. The variable domain in full, with the rest retrieved from reference TRBV7-2 and TRBJ2-2, is GAGVSQSPSNKVTEKGKDVELRCDPISGHTALYWYRQSLGQGLEFLIYFQGNSAPDKSGLPSDRFSAERTGGSVSTLTIQRTQQEDSAVYLCASSFRANTGELFFGEGSRLTVL.

This clonotype was observed a single time. The rearrangement joins TRBV29-1 to TRBJ2-5, with 7 nucleotides matching TRBD2. Germline lookup yields CDR1 SQVTM and CDR2 ANQGSEA. The CDR3 totals 12 residues. The V gene end was trimmed by 3 bases and the J gene end by 2 bases; junction bases not matched to a gene: 0. This chain's CDR3 is CSVDGGQETQYF. The CDR3 DNA reads as TGCAGCGTTGACGGGGGGCAAGAGACCCAGTACTTC.

This clonotype was picked up many times. The chain joins TRBV6-2 or TRBV6-3 to TRBJ2-1; D not resolved. Germline CDR1 reads MNHEY; CDR2 reads SVGEGT. The CDR3 contains 13 residues. V gave up 0 bases and J gave up 8 bases, with 8 bases separating them. CDR3 residues: CASSYSRVHEQFF. For the CDR3, the DNA is TGTGCCAGCAGTTACTCAAGGGTTCATGAGCAGTTCTTC.